The clone carrying this TCR beta chain was found many times. Bulk TCR libraries used previously described methods and listed TCR primers. TCRdb re-called the PCR reads through MiXCR, storing one row per CDR3 protein. The table shows about 640,000 distinct CDR3 sequences, with 15% to 20% occurring only once. These data belong to a study of molecular identifiers for immune sequencing clone quantification. The overall study: Sequencing covered four of five parts into which replicate RNA from roughly 20,000 or 100,000 naive CD8 cells was split.

CDR3 length: 18 residues. CDR1 MGHRA and CDR2 YSYEKL come from the germline V gene. V lost 1 base and J 0 bases, leaving 16 bases between the germline ends. Sorting was used to obtain naive CD8 T cells (CD8+CD4-CCR7+CD45RA+). The source material was naive CD8+ T cells from blood, with Jurkat cell RNA spiked in. The subset is: FACS-sorted CD8+CD4-CCR7+CD45RA+ naive T cells. The gene calls are TRBV4-1 and TRBJ1-3; D is perhaps TRBD1 (5 bases). This sequence originates from a human donor in good health. Some libraries in this study had Jurkat cell RNA spiked in. Written as DNA, the CDR3 is TGCGCCAGCAGCCAAGTCCCGGGACCGAGAAACTCTGGAAACACCATATATTTT. Its translation: CASSQVPGPRNSGNTIYF.